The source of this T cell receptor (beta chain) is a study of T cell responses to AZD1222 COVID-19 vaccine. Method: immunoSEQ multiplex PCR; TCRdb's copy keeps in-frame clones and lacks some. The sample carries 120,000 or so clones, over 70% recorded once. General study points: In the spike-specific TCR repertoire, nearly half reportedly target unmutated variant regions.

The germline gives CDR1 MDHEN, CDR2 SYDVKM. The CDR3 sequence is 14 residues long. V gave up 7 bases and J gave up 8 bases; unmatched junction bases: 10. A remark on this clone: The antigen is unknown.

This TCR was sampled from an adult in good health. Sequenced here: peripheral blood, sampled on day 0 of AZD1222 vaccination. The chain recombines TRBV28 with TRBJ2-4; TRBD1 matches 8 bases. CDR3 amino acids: CASTTMATGDIQYF. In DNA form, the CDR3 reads TGTGCCAGCACCACCATGGCGACAGGGGACATTCAGTACTTC.